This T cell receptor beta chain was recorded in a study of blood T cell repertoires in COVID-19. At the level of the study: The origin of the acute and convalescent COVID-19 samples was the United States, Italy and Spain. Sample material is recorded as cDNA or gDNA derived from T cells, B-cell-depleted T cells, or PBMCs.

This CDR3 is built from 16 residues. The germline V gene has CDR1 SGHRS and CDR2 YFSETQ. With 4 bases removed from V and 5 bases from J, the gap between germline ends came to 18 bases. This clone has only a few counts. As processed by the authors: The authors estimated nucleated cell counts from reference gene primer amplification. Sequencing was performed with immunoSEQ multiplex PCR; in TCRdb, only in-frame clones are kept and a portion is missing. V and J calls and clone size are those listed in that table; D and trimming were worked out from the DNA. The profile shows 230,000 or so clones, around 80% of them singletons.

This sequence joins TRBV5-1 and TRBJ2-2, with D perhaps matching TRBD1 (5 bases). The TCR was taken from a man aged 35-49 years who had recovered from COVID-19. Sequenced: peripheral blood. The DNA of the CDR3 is TGCGCCAGCAGCCAAGATGCCAGGGCAGGAACCGGGGAGCTGTTTTTT. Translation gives CASSQDARAGTGELFF. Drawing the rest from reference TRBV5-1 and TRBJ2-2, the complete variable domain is KAGVTQTPRYLIKTRGQQVTLSCSPISGHRSVSWYQQTPGQGLQFLFEYFSETQRNKGNFPGRFSGRQFSNSRSEMNVSTLELGDSALYLCASSQDARAGTGELFFGEGSRLTVL.